This T cell receptor beta chain was sequenced in a study of T cell repertoires in cytomegalovirus infection. V was cut by 8 bases and J by 0 bases, with 14 bases left in between. The CDR3 contains 15 residues. Germline assignment: CDR1 MDHEN and CDR2 SYDVKM. With regard to this clonotype: The antigen is not known.

Study-wide results and caveats: What dominated the ex vivo response were HLA-C-restricted CMV-specific TCR beta clonotypes.

TCRdb ran MiXCR on the reads and lists one entry per CDR3 protein. This table has around 630,000 distinct CDR3 sequences, 20% to 30% appearing once. The chain is built from TRBV28 and TRBJ1-5; D gene unclear. This receptor was taken from a human donor in good health (CMV status not recorded). Some clones in this sample may be carry-over from other donors' samples. Sequenced input: CD8+ T cells from PBMCs. DNA of the CDR3: TGTGCCAGCCGGCTCCCAGATGATAGCAATCAGCCCCAGCATTTT. It is translated as CASRLPDDSNQPQHF.